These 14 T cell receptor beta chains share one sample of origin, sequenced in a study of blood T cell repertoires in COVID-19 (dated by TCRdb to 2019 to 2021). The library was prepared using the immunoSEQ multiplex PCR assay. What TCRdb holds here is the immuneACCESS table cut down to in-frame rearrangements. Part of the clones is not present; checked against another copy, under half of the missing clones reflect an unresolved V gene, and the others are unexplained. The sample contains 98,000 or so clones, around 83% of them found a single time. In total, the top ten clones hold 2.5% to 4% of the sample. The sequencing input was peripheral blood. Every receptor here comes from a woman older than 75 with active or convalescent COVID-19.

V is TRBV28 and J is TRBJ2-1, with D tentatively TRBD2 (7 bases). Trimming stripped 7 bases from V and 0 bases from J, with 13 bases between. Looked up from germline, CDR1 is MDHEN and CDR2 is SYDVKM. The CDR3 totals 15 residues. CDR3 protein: CASMKGGSSYNEQFF. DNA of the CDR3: TGTGCCAGCATGAAGGGGGGGAGCTCCTACAATGAGCAGTTCTTC.

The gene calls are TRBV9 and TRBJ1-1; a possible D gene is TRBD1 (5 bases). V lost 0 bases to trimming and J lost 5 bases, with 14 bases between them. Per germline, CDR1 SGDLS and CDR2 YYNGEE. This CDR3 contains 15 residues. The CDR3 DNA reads TGTGCCAGCAGCGTAGGCTTGAGGGGAGGAACTGAAGCTTTCTTT. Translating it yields CASSVGLRGGTEAFF. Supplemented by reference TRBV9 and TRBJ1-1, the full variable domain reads DSGVTQTPKHLITATGQRVTLRCSPRSGDLSVYWYQQSLDQGLQFLIQYYNGEERAKGNILERFSAQQFPDLHSELNLSSLELGDSALYFCASSVGLRGGTEAFFGQGTRLTVV.

The DNA of the CDR3 is TGTGCCAGCAGGGACTGGGGCTACACCTTC. Translating it yields CASRDWGYTF. The V gene is TRBV6-5, the J gene TRBJ1-2; D is unclear. The CDR3 loop spans 10 amino acids. Per germline, CDR1 MNHEY and CDR2 SVGAGI. The V gene lost 6 bases and the J gene lost 8 bases, with 7 bases spanning the gap.

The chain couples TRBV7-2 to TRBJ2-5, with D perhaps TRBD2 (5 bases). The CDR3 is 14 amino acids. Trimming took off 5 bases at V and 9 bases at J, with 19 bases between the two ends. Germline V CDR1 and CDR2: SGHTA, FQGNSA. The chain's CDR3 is CASSPTRAPSAQYF. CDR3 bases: TGTGCCAGCAGCCCAACTAGGGCGCCTTCGGCCCAGTACTTC.

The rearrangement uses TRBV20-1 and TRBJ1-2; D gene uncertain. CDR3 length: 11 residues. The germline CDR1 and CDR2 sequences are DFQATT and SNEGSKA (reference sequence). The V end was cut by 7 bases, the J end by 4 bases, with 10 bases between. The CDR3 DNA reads TGCAGTGTTGGGCCTACCTATGGCTACACCTTC. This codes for CSVGPTYGYTF.

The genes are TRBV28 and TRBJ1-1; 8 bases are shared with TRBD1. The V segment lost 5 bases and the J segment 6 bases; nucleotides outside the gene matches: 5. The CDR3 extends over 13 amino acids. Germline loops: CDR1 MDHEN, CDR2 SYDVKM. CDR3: CASSPDRGAEAFF. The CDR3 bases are TGTGCCAGCAGTCCAGACAGGGGCGCTGAAGCTTTCTTT.

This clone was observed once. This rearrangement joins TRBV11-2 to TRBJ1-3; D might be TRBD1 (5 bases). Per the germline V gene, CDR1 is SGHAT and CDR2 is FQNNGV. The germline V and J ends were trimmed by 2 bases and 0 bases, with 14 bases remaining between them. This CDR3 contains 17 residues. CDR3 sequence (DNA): TGTGCCAGCAGCTTACGAAAGGGGTCTAGCTCTGGAAACACCATATATTTT. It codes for CASSLRKGSSSGNTIYF.

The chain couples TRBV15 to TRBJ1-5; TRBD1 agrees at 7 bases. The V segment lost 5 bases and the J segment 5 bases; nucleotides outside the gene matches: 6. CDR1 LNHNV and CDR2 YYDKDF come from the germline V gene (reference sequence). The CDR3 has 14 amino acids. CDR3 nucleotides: TGTGCCACCAGCGGGGGCAGGGGGGATCAGCCCCAGCATTTT. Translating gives CATSGGRGDQPQHF.

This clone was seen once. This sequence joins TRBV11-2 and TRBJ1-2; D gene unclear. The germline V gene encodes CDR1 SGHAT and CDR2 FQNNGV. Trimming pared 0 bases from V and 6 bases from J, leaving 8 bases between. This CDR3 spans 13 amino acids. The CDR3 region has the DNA TGTGCCAGCAGCTTAGATCCGGGGAATGGCTACACCTTC. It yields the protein CASSLDPGNGYTF.

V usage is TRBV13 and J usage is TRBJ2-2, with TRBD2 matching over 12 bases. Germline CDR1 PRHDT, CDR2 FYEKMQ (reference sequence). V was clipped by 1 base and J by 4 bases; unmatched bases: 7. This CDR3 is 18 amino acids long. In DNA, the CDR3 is TGTGCCAGCAGCTTAGAACTAGCGGGAGGTTTTCGCACCGGGGAGCTGTTTTTT. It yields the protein CASSLELAGGFRTGELFF.

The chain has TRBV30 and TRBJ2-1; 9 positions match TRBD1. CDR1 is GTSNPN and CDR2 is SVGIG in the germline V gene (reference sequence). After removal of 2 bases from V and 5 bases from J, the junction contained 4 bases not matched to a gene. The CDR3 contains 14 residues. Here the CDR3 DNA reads TGTGCCTGGAGTTTCCGGGACAGGGACAATGAGCAGTTCTTC. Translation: CAWSFRDRDNEQFF. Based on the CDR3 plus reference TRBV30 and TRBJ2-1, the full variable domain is SQTIHQWPATLVQPVGSPLSLECTVEGTSNPNLYWYRQAAGRGLQLLFYSVGIGQISSEVPQNLSASRPQDRQFILSSKKLLLSDSGFYLCAWSFRDRDNEQFFGPGTRLTVL.

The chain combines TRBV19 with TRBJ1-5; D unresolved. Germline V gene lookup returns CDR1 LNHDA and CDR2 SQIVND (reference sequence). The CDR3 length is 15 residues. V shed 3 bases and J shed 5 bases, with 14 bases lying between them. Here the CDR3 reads CASSIVRTPDQPQHF. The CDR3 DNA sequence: TGTGCCAGTAGTATCGTTCGTACACCAGATCAGCCCCAGCATTTT.

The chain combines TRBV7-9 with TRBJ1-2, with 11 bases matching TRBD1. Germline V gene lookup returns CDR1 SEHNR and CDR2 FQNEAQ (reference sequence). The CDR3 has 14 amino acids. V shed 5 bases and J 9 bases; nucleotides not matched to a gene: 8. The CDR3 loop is CASSLLGQGASYTF. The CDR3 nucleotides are TGTGCCAGCAGCCTACTAGGACAGGGGGCAAGCTACACCTTC.

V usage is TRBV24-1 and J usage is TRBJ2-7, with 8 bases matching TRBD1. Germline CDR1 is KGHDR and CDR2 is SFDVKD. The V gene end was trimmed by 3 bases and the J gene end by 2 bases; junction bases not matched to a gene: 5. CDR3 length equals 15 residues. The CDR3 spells CATSDGGQGTYEQYF. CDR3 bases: TGTGCCACCAGTGATGGTGGACAGGGCACCTACGAGCAGTACTTC.